This passage covers 27 T cell receptor beta chains from one sample sequenced in a study of shared clonotypes between healthy human individuals. Naivety among CD8 cells was defined by CD45RO negativity and positive CCR7 selection, thereby excluding terminally differentiated effector memory CD45RA+ cells. The method was immunoSEQ multiplex PCR; TCRdb's version includes in-frame clones alone and lacks a portion of them. The sample lists about 2.1 million clones; 90% to 95% were seen once. The sequenced material came from naive CD8+ T cells from PBMCs. The receptors were sampled from a man in his late teens or twenties in good health. Some clones in this sample may be carry-over from other donors' samples.

This chain joins TRBV18 and TRBJ2-3; D is perhaps TRBD1 or TRBD2 (5 bases each). Deletions cut 3 bases from V and 6 bases from J, with 13 bases between. Germline V lookup: CDR1 KGHSH, CDR2 LQKENI. The CDR3 has 14 amino acids. As DNA, the CDR3 is TGTGCCAGCTCACCTAAGAGGGGCCCCGATACGCAGTATTTT. Its protein is CASSPKRGPDTQYF.

The chain joins TRBV7-9 to TRBJ2-7; 7 bases line up with TRBD1. The V and J ends lost 4 bases and 0 bases, in that order; junction bases with no gene match: 6. CDR3 length: 15 residues. Germline V CDR1 and CDR2: SEHNR, FQNEAQ (reference sequence). In DNA, the CDR3 is TGTGCCAGCAGCTCCTGGGACAGCAGCTCCTACGAGCAGTACTTC. Translation: CASSSWDSSSYEQYF.

Details on this clone: Other DNA sequences within the sample encode an identical CDR3. This chain links TRBV5-1 with TRBJ2-7; TRBD2 matches 14 bases. The CDR3 spans 15 residues. Trimming removed 4 bases from V and 4 bases from J; junction bases left unmatched: 4. Germline V gene sequence: CDR1 SGHRS, CDR2 YFSETQ. The CDR3 region is CASSLGLAGEYEQYF. In nucleotides, the CDR3 is TGCGCCAGCAGCCTGGGACTAGCGGGAGAATACGAGCAGTACTTC.

This chain connects TRBV27 to TRBJ1-4, with TRBD1 identical over 8 bases. CDR3 length: 17 residues. Germline CDR1 MNHEY, CDR2 SMNVEV (reference sequence). Trimming cost V 0 bases and J 8 bases; bases outside gene matches: 11. The CDR3 sequence is CASSLSVTGRGQEKLFF. As DNA, the CDR3 is TGTGCCAGCAGTTTATCGGTTACGGGCAGGGGGCAGGAAAAACTGTTTTTT.

This chain uses TRBV19 with TRBJ2-7, with a tentative D call TRBD2 (6 bases). Deletions cut 7 bases from V and 4 bases from J, with 17 bases between. This CDR3 contains 14 residues. CDR1 is LNHDA and CDR2 is SQIVND in the germline V gene (reference sequence). The CDR3 loop reads CASTPRGGPYEQYF. CDR3 nucleotides: TGTGCCAGTACCCCTCGCGGAGGGCCTTACGAGCAGTACTTC.

The rearrangement uses TRBV5-8 and TRBJ2-7; possible D gene TRBD2, 7 bases. CDR1 and CDR2 (germline): SGHTS, YDEGEE. The CDR3 is 16 amino acids. Trimming removed 4 bases at V and 1 base at J, with 18 bases between. CDR3 nucleotide sequence: TGTGCCAGCAGCGGACAGCGGGGCTTCCCGTCCTACGAGCAGTACTTC. Protein: CASSGQRGFPSYEQYF.

CDR3 region: CASSPSGAGELFF. The CDR3 DNA sequence: TGCGCCAGCAGCCCGAGCGGAGCCGGGGAGCTGTTTTTT. This chain uses TRBV4-3 with TRBJ2-2; the D gene is possibly TRBD2 (5 bases). Germline CDR1 reads LGHNA; CDR2 reads YSLEER. Trimming took 4 bases from V and 6 from J, leaving 9 bases between them. CDR3 length: 13 residues.

This sequence joins TRBV11-2 and TRBJ2-2; D may match TRBD1 or TRBD2 (7 bases each). CDR3 size: 15 residues. Germline V gene sequence: CDR1 SGHAT, CDR2 FQNNGV. V lost 5 bases and J 5 bases, leaving 15 bases between the germline ends. The CDR3: CASSPYRGGTGELFF. The CDR3 DNA follows: TGTGCCAGCAGCCCTTACAGGGGAGGGACCGGGGAGCTGTTTTTT.

This clone has just one count. The chain joins TRBV7-9 to TRBJ1-2; possible D gene TRBD1, 5 bases. Germline V gives CDR1 SEHNR, CDR2 FQNEAQ (reference sequence). CDR3 size: 13 residues. With 3 bases removed from V and 4 bases from J, the gap between germline ends came to 9 bases. CDR3 coding DNA: TGTGCCAGCAGCTTTCTACAGGTCTATGGCTACACCTTC. It is translated as CASSFLQVYGYTF.

Here the CDR3 reads CASTLQRHLKAFF. CDR3 bases: TGTGCCAGCACCTTACAGCGACACCTCAAAGCTTTCTTT. This rearrangement joins TRBV28 to TRBJ1-1; D remains unclear. V dropped 7 bases and J dropped 9 bases, with 18 bases sitting between them. The V gene's germline CDR1 is MDHEN and CDR2 SYDVKM. The CDR3 runs to 13 residues.

This rearrangement joins TRBV29-1 to TRBJ2-1; D unclear. Germline V gene sequence: CDR1 SQVTM, CDR2 ANQGSEA. The CDR3 is 13 amino acids. The CDR3 loop reads CNIIGLSWDEQFF. The CDR3 DNA follows: TGCAATATTATTGGTCTTTCGTGGGATGAGCAGTTCTTC.

The rearrangement uses TRBV14 and TRBJ2-7; 8 nucleotides align to TRBD1. Germline V lookup: CDR1 SGHDN, CDR2 FVKESK. After removal of 1 base from V and 1 base from J, the junction contained 3 bases not matched to a gene. The CDR3 runs 15 residues. The CDR3 DNA follows: TGTGCCAGCAGCCAAGCGACAGGGGTATCCTACGAGCAGTACTTC. Residues: CASSQATGVSYEQYF. The complete variable domain, with remaining parts taken from reference TRBV14 and TRBJ2-7, reads EAGVTQFPSHSVIEKGQTVTLRCDPISGHDNLYWYRRVMGKEIKFLLHFVKESKQDESGMPNNRFLAERTGGTYSTLKVQPAELEDSGVYFCASSQATGVSYEQYFGPGTRLTVT.

J is TRBJ2-5 and V is TRBV7-9; D gene ambiguous. This CDR3 contains 13 residues. The ends were cut back, 4 bases at V and 2 bases at J, with 8 bases in the middle. The V gene's germline CDR1 is SEHNR and CDR2 FQNEAQ (reference sequence). The CDR3 loop is CASSSRIQETQYF. The CDR3, as DNA: TGTGCCAGCAGCTCCCGGATTCAAGAGACCCAGTACTTC. Filled out from reference TRBV7-9 and TRBJ2-5, the complete variable domain reads DTGVSQNPRHKITKRGQNVTFRCDPISEHNRLYWYRQTLGQGPEFLTYFQNEAQLEKSRLLSDRFSAERPKGSFSTLEIQRTEQGDSAMYLCASSSRIQETQYFGPGTRLLVL.

The chain links TRBV5-8 to TRBJ2-7; D may correspond to TRBD1 or TRBD2 (6 bases each). The germline V gene encodes CDR1 SGHTS and CDR2 YDEGEE. This CDR3 has 14 amino acids. The ends were cut back, 4 bases at V and 7 bases at J, with 18 bases in the middle. This CDR3 reads CASSALGGLVEQYF. CDR3 in DNA: TGTGCCAGCAGCGCCCTTGGGGGGCTTGTGGAGCAGTACTTC.

The genes are TRBV19 and TRBJ2-2, with D unclear. V gave up 8 bases and J gave up 5 bases, with 12 bases separating them. CDR1 is LNHDA, CDR2 SQIVND, per germline (reference sequence). CDR3 length equals 13 residues. The DNA for the CDR3 is TGTGCCAGTGTCCCCCTGAATACCGGGGAGCTGTTTTTT. Protein: CASVPLNTGELFF.

The chain carries TRBV27 and TRBJ1-5; D gene uncertain. V was trimmed by 5 bases and J by 0 bases, leaving 11 bases between them. The CDR3 is 15 amino acids. The germline CDR1 and CDR2 sequences are MNHEY and SMNVEV (reference sequence). CDR3 sequence reads: CASSPSSYSNQPQHF. The CDR3 DNA reads TGTGCCAGCAGTCCGTCATCGTATAGCAATCAGCCCCAGCATTTT.

The CDR3 is CASSVGDLGTEAFF. CDR3 in DNA: TGTGCCAGCAGCGTAGGCGACTTAGGTACTGAAGCTTTCTTT. The rearrangement joins TRBV9 to TRBJ1-1; D is uncertain. Deletions cut 0 bases from V and 5 bases from J, with 11 bases between. CDR3 length: 14 residues. Germline lookup yields CDR1 SGDLS and CDR2 YYNGEE.

The chain has TRBV27 and TRBJ1-5, with D perhaps matching TRBD1 (5 bases). The CDR3 has 16 residues. CDR1 is MNHEY and CDR2 is SMNVEV in the germline V gene (reference sequence). The ends were cut back, 5 bases at V and 4 bases at J, with 18 bases in the middle. The CDR3 DNA reads as TGTGCCAGCAGTCTCCTAGGGCAGGGTAGGAATCAGCCCCAGCATTTT. Its translation is CASSLLGQGRNQPQHF.

This clone was counted between two and nine times. Other nucleotide sequences from this sample produce the same CDR3. The chain is built from TRBV27 and TRBJ1-1; TRBD1 matches 10 bases. Germline loops: CDR1 MNHEY, CDR2 SMNVEV (reference sequence). The CDR3 is 14 residues long. V shed 3 bases and J 5 bases; nucleotides not matched to a gene: 3. The CDR3 nucleotides are TGTGCCAGCAGTTTTGGGACAGGGGTTACTGAAGCTTTCTTT. Encoded protein: CASSFGTGVTEAFF.

The J gene is TRBJ2-7, the V gene TRBV19; either TRBD1 or TRBD2 may fit D (6 bases each). V was pared by 1 base and J by 3 bases, with 10 bases between. The CDR3 contains 14 residues. CDR1 LNHDA and CDR2 SQIVND come from the germline V gene (reference sequence). CDR3 amino acids: CASSIGRGNYEQYF. DNA of the CDR3: TGTGCCAGTAGTATAGGGAGGGGGAACTACGAGCAGTACTTC.

This chain links TRBV15 with TRBJ2-1; D call uncertain. This CDR3 is built from 18 residues. Germline V gene sequence: CDR1 LNHNV, CDR2 YYDKDF (reference sequence). V lost 3 bases and J lost 5, with 23 bases in between. DNA for the CDR3: TGTGCCACCAGCAGCTGGCCTGGCGGAAGCCGGTTGGACAATGAGCAGTTCTTC. It is translated as CATSSWPGGSRLDNEQFF.

The V and J genes are TRBV7-9 and TRBJ2-5; 8 nucleotides align to TRBD1. This CDR3 comprises 16 residues. Trimming at V came to 4 bases and at J to 3 bases, leaving 10 bases not matched to a gene. Germline V gene sequence: CDR1 SEHNR, CDR2 FQNEAQ (reference sequence). CDR3 DNA: TGTGCCAGCAGCTCCTCGAGTCAGGGGGCGGAAGAGACCCAGTACTTC. It codes for CASSSSSQGAEETQYF. The variable domain in full, with the rest retrieved from reference TRBV7-9 and TRBJ2-5, is DTGVSQNPRHKITKRGQNVTFRCDPISEHNRLYWYRQTLGQGPEFLTYFQNEAQLEKSRLLSDRFSAERPKGSFSTLEIQRTEQGDSAMYLCASSSSSQGAEETQYFGPGTRLLVL.

This clone was observed a handful of times. The chain links TRBV21-1 to TRBJ1-2; the D call TRBD1 from the table was never checked on the DNA. TRBV21-1 is flagged as a pseudogene. This CDR3 is built from 15 residues. CDR3 DNA sequence: TGTGCCAGCAGCAGAGATTTCGACAGTAACTATGGCTACACCTTC. Translated: CASSRDFDSNYGYTF.

This clone is a singleton in its sample. The chain recombines TRBV14 with TRBJ2-5; D might be TRBD1 (6 bases). The CDR3 is 14 residues long. Germline assignment: CDR1 SGHDN and CDR2 FVKESK. With 4 bases removed from V and 5 bases from J, the gap between germline ends came to 14 bases. CDR3 DNA sequence: TGTGCCAGCAGCCTCAGGGGCCTGGGGGAGACCCAGTACTTC. This codes for CASSLRGLGETQYF.

V and J are TRBV4-1 and TRBJ1-5, with D unresolved. Germline CDR1 and CDR2: MGHRA and YSYEKL. CDR3 length: 15 amino acids. V was cut by 1 base and J by 1 base, with 8 bases left in between. The CDR3 protein is CASSQVMGSNQPQHF. The CDR3 nucleotides are TGCGCCAGCAGCCAAGTCATGGGGAGCAATCAGCCCCAGCATTTT.

The chain carries TRBV6-1 and TRBJ1-3, with D unclear. CDR1 and CDR2 (germline): MNHNS, SASEGT. Between the trimmed V and J ends, which lost 2 bases and 4 bases, there was a span of 12 bases. The CDR3 spans 15 residues. CDR3 region: CASSEPSVGGNTIYF. CDR3 DNA: TGTGCCAGCAGTGAACCCTCTGTGGGCGGAAACACCATATATTTT.

In this sample, this clone turned up once. The V gene is TRBV7-9, the J gene TRBJ2-7; D is tentatively TRBD1 or TRBD2 (5 bases each). CDR1 is SEHNR and CDR2 is FQNEAQ in the germline V gene (reference sequence). The CDR3 runs 15 residues. With 1 base removed from V and 3 bases from J, the gap between germline ends came to 13 bases. CDR3 protein: CASSLGRGLDYEQYF. The CDR3 nucleotides read TGTGCCAGCAGCTTAGGTCGGGGCCTAGACTACGAGCAGTACTTC.